Each of the 11 T cell receptor beta chains below was sequenced from the same sample in a study of Ad26.COV2.S vaccination and SARS-CoV-2 variants. Treatment of the sample: 15 to 20 received Ad26.COV2.S at low or high dose, single or two shots; roughly five received placebo; per-sample allocation not given. Samples analyzed were those drawn on day 63 after the first vaccine or placebo injection. Assay: immunoSEQ multiplex PCR; the TCRdb copy retains only in-frame clones and omits some. The sample includes about 370,000 clones, more than 85% of them seen just once. Here the sequenced sample was peripheral blood, taken in a trial of Ad26.COV2.S vaccine versus placebo. Receptors were obtained from a person between 18 and 60 years old who received the Ad26.COV2.S COVID-19 vaccine or a placebo.

The rearrangement joins TRBV29-1 to TRBJ2-7; D could derive from TRBD1 or TRBD2 (5 bases each). CDR1 and CDR2 (germline): SQVTM, ANQGSEA. The CDR3 sequence is 13 residues long. V was cut by 4 bases and J by 2 bases, with 12 bases left in between. Written as DNA, the CDR3 is TGCAGCGTTGGGAAGGGACCTGCCTACGAGCAGTACTTC. As protein: CSVGKGPAYEQYF.

This chain connects TRBV29-1 to TRBJ2-5; possibly TRBD1 or TRBD2 for D (5 bases each). The CDR3 has 11 residues. CDR1 is SQVTM, CDR2 ANQGSEA, per germline. The ends were cut back, 3 bases at V and 6 bases at J, with 8 bases in the middle. CDR3 amino acids: CSVERGQTQYF. The CDR3 DNA is TGCAGCGTTGAGAGGGGACAGACCCAGTACTTC.

The chain recombines TRBV6-5 with TRBJ2-1; D is uncertain. V was trimmed by 4 bases and J by 7 bases, leaving 11 bases between them. The germline CDR1 and CDR2 sequences are MNHEY and SVGAGI. The CDR3 is made up of 13 amino acids. The CDR3 here is CASSSDPRNEQFF. CDR3 bases: TGTGCCAGCAGTTCTGACCCTCGGAATGAGCAGTTCTTC.

The CDR3 sequence is CASSQDRGLSGNTIYF. The CDR3 bases are TGCGCCAGCAGCCAGGACCGGGGCCTCTCTGGAAACACCATATATTTT. This rearrangement joins TRBV4-1 to TRBJ1-3, with D maybe TRBD1 (5 bases). The CDR3 consists of 16 residues. The V end was cut by 3 bases, the J end by 0 bases, with 12 bases between. Germline CDR1 MGHRA, CDR2 YSYEKL.

This clone was recorded once. The chain links TRBV5-1 to TRBJ1-2; a possible D gene is TRBD1 (5 bases). Germline-derived CDR1 and CDR2 are SGHRS and YFSETQ. CDR3 length: 14 amino acids. V was cut by 4 bases and J by 5 bases, with 15 bases left in between. CDR3 residues: CASSPGVMAYGYTF. The CDR3 nucleotides read TGCGCCAGCAGCCCGGGGGTCATGGCATATGGCTACACCTTC.

This clone was seen a few times. The V gene is TRBV10-1, the J gene TRBJ1-2, with 10 bases that match TRBD1. V lost 5 bases, J lost 4 bases, and 10 bases stayed unmatched. CDR1 WNHNN and CDR2 SYGVQD come from the germline V gene (reference sequence). The length of the CDR3 is 16 residues. The CDR3 here is CASSPAGTGDTYGYTF. The CDR3 region has the DNA TGCGCCAGCAGTCCCGCCGGGACAGGGGATACCTATGGCTACACCTTC.

This chain uses TRBV11-2 with TRBJ1-1; 7 bases map to TRBD1. Germline V gene lookup returns CDR1 SGHAT and CDR2 FQNNGV. The CDR3 runs to 12 residues. V shed 3 bases, J shed 11 bases, and the junction held 6 bases outside the gene matches. CDR3 nucleotide sequence: TGTGCCAGCAGCTTTGACAGGGAGAACGCTTTCTTT. Translated: CASSFDRENAFF. Complete variable domain (other parts from reference TRBV11-2 and TRBJ1-1): EAGVAQSPRYKIIEKRQSVAFWCNPISGHATLYWYQQILGQGPKLLIQFQNNGVVDDSQLPKDRFSAERLKGVDSTLKIQPAKLEDSAVYLCASSFDRENAFFGQGTRLTVV.

CDR3 coding DNA: TGTGCCAGTAACAGGGGATACAACACCGGGGAGCTGTTTTTT. This codes for CASNRGYNTGELFF. The chain uses TRBV7-6 and TRBJ2-2; TRBD1 matches at 7 bases. Germline CDR1 is SGHVS and CDR2 is FNYEAQ. This CDR3 comprises 14 residues. Germline trimming cut 9 bases from V and 2 bases from J; bases unmatched to any gene: 6.

V gene TRBV6-5 combines with J gene TRBJ1-1, with 9 bases fitting TRBD1. The CDR3 is made up of 14 amino acids. Germline V lookup: CDR1 MNHEY, CDR2 SVGAGI. Losses at the gene ends were 6 bases for V and 4 bases for J; bases not matched to a gene: 6. The CDR3 region has the DNA TGTGCCAGCAGGATGGACAGGGGTTTCACTGAAGCTTTCTTT. Translating gives CASRMDRGFTEAFF.

The V and J genes are TRBV12-3 or TRBV12-4 and TRBJ1-2; D remains unclear. The CDR3 extends over 13 amino acids. V was cut by 6 bases and J by 7 bases, with 15 bases left in between. In nucleotides, the CDR3 is TGTGCCAGCAGCCCTATGGGAGTGGGTGGCTACACCTTC. Translation: CASSPMGVGGYTF.

The chain recombines TRBV6-5 with TRBJ1-2; tentatively, D is TRBD1 (5 bases). CDR3 size: 14 residues. Germline V gives CDR1 MNHEY, CDR2 SVGAGI. V was shortened by 5 bases and J by 8 bases, with 18 bases between the two germline ends. The DNA for the CDR3 is TGTGCCAGCAGTCGAGGACAACCAGGTGGGGGCTACACCTTC. Protein product: CASSRGQPGGGYTF.